This passage covers 27 T cell receptor beta chains from one sample sequenced in a study of cytomegalovirus exposure and HLA in healthy donors. Here immunoSEQ multiplex PCR was the method, and the copy in TCRdb shows in-frame clones only, minus some. The table records about 160,000 clones, 86% of them present only once. Material: PBMCs. The receptors were sampled from a woman aged 18-30 years in good health and CMV-seronegative.

This sequence joins TRBV29-1 and TRBJ2-3; unclear D gene. Germline CDR1 is SQVTM and CDR2 is ANQGSEA. Trimming took off 7 bases at V and 6 bases at J, with 14 bases between the two ends. The CDR3 length is 12 residues. CDR3: CSGWLRPDTQYF. The CDR3 DNA is TGCAGCGGCTGGTTGAGGCCGGATACGCAGTATTTT.

The chain recombines TRBV5-4 with TRBJ2-1; 9 nucleotides match TRBD2. The CDR3 covers 15 residues. Germline CDR1 is SGHNT and CDR2 is YYREEE (reference sequence). After removal of 0 bases from V and 7 bases from J, the junction contained 5 bases not matched to a gene. CDR3 in amino acids: CASSLVIAGDNEQFF. Written as DNA, the CDR3 is TGTGCCAGCAGCTTGGTAATAGCGGGAGATAATGAGCAGTTCTTC.

The chain links TRBV30 to TRBJ2-1; possible D gene TRBD2, 5 bases. Per germline, CDR1 GTSNPN and CDR2 SVGIG (reference sequence). V was clipped by 0 bases and J by 10 bases, with 10 bases between them. The CDR3 extends over 12 amino acids. The CDR3 reads CAWSVLGREQFF. DNA of the CDR3: TGTGCCTGGAGTGTACTAGGGCGCGAGCAGTTCTTC.

The V call is TRBV18, the J call TRBJ1-2, with 11 bases matching TRBD1. CDR1 and CDR2 (germline): KGHSH, LQKENI. There are 16 residues in the CDR3. The trim removed 3 bases at V and 4 bases at J, leaving 7 bases unmatched. The chain's CDR3 is CASSPTPGQGGYGYTF. CDR3 DNA sequence: TGTGCCAGCTCACCGACACCGGGACAGGGGGGCTATGGCTACACCTTC.

The chain couples TRBV7-4 to TRBJ1-4; 7 nucleotides line up with TRBD1. From germline, CDR1 is SGHVT and CDR2 SQSDAQ. Trimming at V came to 5 bases and at J to 8 bases, leaving 8 bases not matched to a gene. This CDR3 is built from 14 residues. The DNA of the CDR3 is TGTGCCAGCAGCAGACAGGGCCGTGGGGAAAAACTGTTTTTT. Translation gives CASSRQGRGEKLFF.

The chain carries TRBV19 and TRBJ1-1; D is ambiguous. CDR1 is LNHDA and CDR2 is SQIVND in the germline V gene (reference sequence). V dropped 3 bases and J dropped 2 bases, with 13 bases sitting between them. CDR3 length: 15 residues. This CDR3 reads CASSMVVRANTEAFF. The CDR3 DNA reads TGTGCCAGTAGTATGGTGGTTAGAGCAAACACTGAAGCTTTCTTT.

The chain combines TRBV6-5 with TRBJ2-2; D is possibly TRBD1 (6 bases). Germline V CDR1 and CDR2: MNHEY, SVGAGI. Trimming removed 0 bases from V and 3 bases from J, with 11 bases in between. CDR3 length: 16 amino acids. The CDR3 DNA is TGTGCCAGCAGTTACTCCACAGGGTTTGACACCGGGGAGCTGTTTTTT. Its translation: CASSYSTGFDTGELFF.

J is TRBJ2-4 and V is TRBV19, with a tentative D call TRBD1 (6 bases). CDR3 length equals 16 residues. Germline V gives CDR1 LNHDA, CDR2 SQIVND (reference sequence). V lost 5 bases and J 0 bases, leaving 14 bases between the germline ends. This CDR3 is CASSDGQTLAKNIQYF. The CDR3, as DNA: TGTGCCAGTAGTGACGGACAGACATTAGCCAAAAACATTCAGTACTTC.

This chain uses TRBV10-3 with TRBJ2-5; perhaps TRBD2 as D (5 bases). V lost 0 bases to trimming and J lost 4 bases, with 6 bases between them. CDR3 size: 13 residues. Germline loops: CDR1 ENHRY, CDR2 SYGVKD. Written as DNA, the CDR3 is TGTGCCATCAGTGAGTCAGGACTAGAGACCCAGTACTTC. It yields the protein CAISESGLETQYF.

This clone was recorded a few times. The chain uses TRBV4-1 and TRBJ2-5, with a weak D call TRBD2 (6 bases). The germline V and J ends were trimmed by 6 bases and 2 bases, with 22 bases remaining between them. Germline V gene data show CDR1 as MGHRA and CDR2 as YSYEKL. This CDR3 contains 17 residues. CDR3 in amino acids: CASRPLGEAWGQETQYF. CDR3 sequence (DNA): TGCGCCAGCAGACCACTAGGGGAGGCTTGGGGACAAGAGACCCAGTACTTC.

V is TRBV5-1 and J is TRBJ2-1; D unresolved. This CDR3 comprises 14 residues. Germline V gene sequence: CDR1 SGHRS, CDR2 YFSETQ. Trimming cost V 0 bases and J 8 bases, with 12 bases left between them. The CDR3 spells CASSLEALGDEQFF. Written as DNA, the CDR3 is TGCGCCAGCAGCTTGGAAGCCCTAGGAGATGAGCAGTTCTTC.

CDR3 residues: CASSQIAGKTDTQYF. The CDR3 nucleotides read TGTGCCAGCAGTCAAATAGCGGGGAAAACAGATACGCAGTATTTT. The chain links TRBV7-2 to TRBJ2-3, with TRBD2 matching 8 bases. Germline CDR1 reads SGHTA; CDR2 reads FQGNSA. V was clipped by 6 bases and J by 3 bases; unmatched bases: 8. The CDR3 contains 15 residues.

This chain joins TRBV5-6 and TRBJ2-7, with 14 bases matching TRBD2. Trimming cost V 3 bases and J 7 bases; bases outside gene matches: 12. Germline assignment: CDR1 SGHDT and CDR2 YYEEEE. This CDR3 is built from 17 residues. The CDR3 DNA follows: TGTGCCAGCAGCTACGGACTAGCGGGAGGCCTCTCTGGGGAGCAGTACTTC. This gives the protein CASSYGLAGGLSGEQYF.

This sequence joins TRBV2 and TRBJ2-1; 10 bases agree with TRBD2. CDR3 size: 15 residues. V lost 9 bases and J lost 6; bases outside the gene matches: 11. CDR1 and CDR2 (germline): SNHLY, FYNNEI. The CDR3 here is CASKILAGDGNEQFF. As DNA, the CDR3 is TGTGCCAGTAAGATTCTAGCGGGGGATGGCAATGAGCAGTTCTTC.

J is TRBJ1-5 and V is TRBV5-6; tentative D call: TRBD1 (6 bases). Germline V gene sequence: CDR1 SGHDT, CDR2 YYEEEE. This CDR3 region has 17 residues. The V gene lost 3 bases and the J gene lost 0 bases, with 16 bases spanning the gap. CDR3 sequence (DNA): TGTGCCAGCAGCTCCCGGGGGGCCCTTTATAGCAATCAGCCCCAGCATTTT. It yields the protein CASSSRGALYSNQPQHF.

J is TRBJ2-1 and V is TRBV4-3; 7 nucleotides match TRBD2. From germline, CDR1 is LGHNA and CDR2 YSLEER. V lost 0 bases to trimming and J lost 7 bases; unmatched junction nucleotides: 9. The CDR3 sequence is 16 residues long. Here the CDR3 reads CASSQDAGDPYNEQFF. CDR3 nucleotide sequence: TGCGCCAGCAGCCAAGACGCGGGAGACCCTTATAATGAGCAGTTCTTC.

This clone was seen only once. The chain couples TRBV4-2 to TRBJ1-5; D may be TRBD1 (5 bases). The CDR3 contains 15 residues. The ends were cut back, 0 bases at V and 4 bases at J, with 10 bases in the middle. The germline V gene has CDR1 LGHNA and CDR2 YNFKEQ. The CDR3 sequence is CASSQDFGGNQPQHF. The CDR3 nucleotides are TGTGCCAGCAGCCAAGATTTCGGGGGTAATCAGCCCCAGCATTTT.

The gene calls are TRBV30 and TRBJ1-1; D ambiguous. The ends were cut back, 1 base at V and 6 bases at J, with 9 bases in the middle. The V gene's germline CDR1 is GTSNPN and CDR2 SVGIG (reference sequence). The CDR3 sequence is 12 residues long. CDR3 residues: CAWSASRAEAFF. In DNA, the CDR3 is TGTGCCTGGAGTGCGTCACGGGCTGAAGCTTTCTTT.

The rearrangement uses TRBV21-1 and TRBJ2-7; no DNA check was done on the table's D call, TRBD1. TRBV21-1 represents a pseudogene. The CDR3 contains 14 residues. CDR3 protein: CASSKGATGHEQYF. CDR3 coding DNA: TGTGCCAGCAGCAAAGGTGCCACAGGTCACGAGCAGTACTTC.

The V and J genes are TRBV11-3 and TRBJ2-5, with 10 bases lining up with TRBD1. The germline CDR1 and CDR2 sequences are SGHNT and YENEEA. Unmatched junction bases numbered 7, after V lost 5 bases and J lost 1 base. CDR3 length: 16 amino acids. DNA of the CDR3: TGTGCCAGCAGCGACCGGGACAGGGGCACCCAAGAGACCCAGTACTTC. This codes for CASSDRDRGTQETQYF.

The chain uses TRBV11-3 and TRBJ1-1, with unresolved D. V was cut by 4 bases and J by 1 base, with 7 bases left in between. The CDR3 contains 13 residues. Germline-derived CDR1 and CDR2 are SGHNT and YENEEA. CDR3 sequence reads: CASSSQRNTEAFF. For the CDR3, the DNA is TGTGCCAGCAGCTCACAGAGGAACACTGAAGCTTTCTTT.

The chain recombines TRBV7-3 with TRBJ1-1; possible D gene TRBD1, 6 bases. Germline CDR1 reads SGHTA; CDR2 reads FQGTGA. Trimming left V 2 bases short and J 0 bases short, with 7 bases between. The CDR3 has 14 residues. The CDR3 protein is CASSLQGMNTEAFF. CDR3 DNA sequence: TGTGCCAGCAGCTTACAGGGGATGAACACTGAAGCTTTCTTT.

The chain employs TRBV7-2 and TRBJ2-7, with TRBD2 matching over 15 bases. Germline V CDR1 and CDR2: SGHTA, FQGNSA. Losses at the gene ends were 1 base for V and 3 bases for J; bases not matched to a gene: 4. CDR3 size: 17 residues. The CDR3 reads CASSLGTSGRAGYEQYF. CDR3 coding DNA: TGTGCCAGCAGCTTAGGGACTAGCGGGAGGGCCGGCTACGAGCAGTACTTC.

This clone turned up a few times. V and J are TRBV19 and TRBJ2-7, with D possibly matching TRBD2 (6 bases). Germline CDR1 is LNHDA and CDR2 is SQIVND (reference sequence). The V end lost 10 bases, the J end lost 5 bases, and 18 bases lay between the germline ends. CDR3 length: 13 residues. CDR3 DNA sequence: TGTGCCACCGGGAGTGGGCGGCCAGACGAGCAGTACTTC. Amino acids: CATGSGRPDEQYF.

The chain has TRBV4-1 and TRBJ1-4; D is perhaps TRBD1 (5 bases). The CDR3 consists of 17 residues. Germline lookup yields CDR1 MGHRA and CDR2 YSYEKL. Trimming pared 2 bases from V and 0 bases from J, leaving 13 bases between. The CDR3 DNA sequence: TGCGCCAGCAGCCAACCGACAGCAATTGCAACTAATGAAAAACTGTTTTTT. Translating gives CASSQPTAIATNEKLFF.

This clone was detected once. J is TRBJ1-6 and V is TRBV27; TRBD1 matches at 9 bases. Germline V gene lookup returns CDR1 MNHEY and CDR2 SMNVEV (reference sequence). J lost 8 bases, V lost 6 bases, and 20 bases had no gene match. The CDR3 covers 19 residues. CDR3 residues: CASSLYGGTGQGPYSPLHF. The CDR3 DNA follows: TGTGCCAGCAGCCTTTACGGCGGGACGGGACAGGGACCATATTCACCCCTCCACTTT.

CDR3 amino acids: CATSTQVGNYGYTF. For the CDR3, the DNA is TGTGCCACCAGCACACAGGTTGGCAACTATGGCTACACCTTC. The chain carries TRBV15 and TRBJ1-2; D is perhaps TRBD1 (5 bases). Looked up from germline, CDR1 is LNHNV and CDR2 is YYDKDF (reference sequence). The CDR3 loop spans 14 amino acids. Trimming left V 4 bases short and J 2 bases short, with 11 bases between.